This T cell receptor (beta chain) was obtained from a study of T-cell memory formation after mild COVID-19. Findings and limits, study-wide: For second-wave clones that peaked at day 37, SARS-CoV-2 specificity went unverified. Pre-infection memory contained some responding clones, which suggested that cross-reactive memory had joined. For contracting clones, CD4+ ones sat mainly in CM and EM, CD8+ in EMRA.

This CDR3 contains 18 residues. From germline, CDR1 is LNHDA and CDR2 SQIVND (reference sequence). V was pared by 0 bases and J by 0 bases, with 15 bases between. About this clonotype: Its antigen remains unidentified.

Amplification by 5'RACE using constant-segment primers produced TCR alpha and TCR beta cDNA libraries that carried sample barcodes and UMIs. Each CDR3 protein gets one entry after TCRdb re-called the 5' RACE reads with MiXCR. This table holds a few hundred thousand distinct CDR3 sequences, 7.5% to 10% found once. The clonotype originates from a man between 18 and 35 years old who had mild COVID-19 (a few samples of this study predate the infection). Cell type and time point are not known. The rearrangement links TRBV19 to TRBJ2-1; D might be TRBD1 or TRBD2, each matching 6 bases. Sequencing was carried out using PBMCs or a T cell subset sorted from them (not recorded which). The CDR3 DNA sequence: TGTGCCAGTAGTATAGATCATGGAGGGGGGAGCTCCTACAATGAGCAGTTCTTC. Translated, it gives CASSIDHGGGSSYNEQFF.